One TCR beta chain is described in this entry. Between the trimmed V and J ends, which lost 0 bases and 2 bases, there was a span of 14 bases. The CDR3 has 16 residues. Germline loops: CDR1 LNHNV, CDR2 YYDKDF (reference sequence). These data originate in a study of CD8+CD57+ T cells in acquired aplastic anemia. Researchers used genomic DNA as the template to profile TCR beta VDJ and CDR3. TCRdb recomputed calls from the reads with MiXCR, one row per CDR3 protein. The repertoire has approximately 270,000 distinct CDR3 sequences, roughly half of them found once; the top ten carry 6.5% to 10%. Input material: sorted CD4+, CD8+, or CD8+CD57+ T cells (not recorded which) from PBMCs. The receptor's source is a human donor with severe aplastic anemia or a healthy control (not recorded which). The gene calls are TRBV15 and TRBJ2-7, with D perhaps matching TRBD2 (6 bases). CDR3 sequence (DNA): TGTGCCACCAGCAGAGATCTTCGGGAGTCCCCCTACGAGCAGTACTTC. Its translation is CATSRDLRESPYEQYF. Full variable domain (missing parts from reference TRBV15 and TRBJ2-7): DAMVIQNPRYQVTQFGKPVTLSCSQTLNHNVMYWYQQKSSQAPKLLFHYYDKDFNNEADTPDNFQSRRPNTSFCFLDIRSPGLGDTAMYLCATSRDLRESPYEQYFGPGTRLTVT.